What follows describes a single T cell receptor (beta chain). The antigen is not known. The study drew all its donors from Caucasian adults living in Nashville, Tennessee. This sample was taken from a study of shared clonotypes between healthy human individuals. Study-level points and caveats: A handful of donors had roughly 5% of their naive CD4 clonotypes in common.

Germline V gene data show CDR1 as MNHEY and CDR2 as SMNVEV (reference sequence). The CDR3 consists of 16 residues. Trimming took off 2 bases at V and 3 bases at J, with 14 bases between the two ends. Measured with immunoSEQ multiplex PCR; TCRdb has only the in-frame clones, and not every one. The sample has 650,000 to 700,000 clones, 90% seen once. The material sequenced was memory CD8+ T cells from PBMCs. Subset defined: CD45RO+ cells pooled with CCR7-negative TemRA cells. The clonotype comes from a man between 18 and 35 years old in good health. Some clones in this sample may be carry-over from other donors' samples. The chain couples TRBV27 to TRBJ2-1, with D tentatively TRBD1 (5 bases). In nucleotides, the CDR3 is TGTGCCAGCAGTTTAGACGACAGTCTACTCTACAATGAGCAGTTCTTC. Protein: CASSLDDSLLYNEQFF.